One sample yielded the 29 T cell receptor beta chains listed below, sequenced in a study of shared clonotypes between healthy human individuals. Method: immunoSEQ multiplex PCR; TCRdb's copy keeps in-frame clones and lacks some. The table shows some 1 million clones, with about 76% occurring only once. The sequencing input was memory CD4+ T cells sorted from blood. The subset is: CD45RA-negative fraction. The receptors stem from a man between 18 and 29 years old in good health.

V and J are TRBV30 and TRBJ1-5, with D unclear. The CDR3 contains 15 residues. Germline V gene lookup returns CDR1 GTSNPN and CDR2 SVGIG (reference sequence). The V end lost 0 bases, the J end lost 2 bases, and 11 bases lay between the germline ends. The CDR3 nucleotides are TGTGCCTGGAGTGTACGTTCTTCAGGCAATCAGCCCCAGCATTTT. It specifies CAWSVRSSGNQPQHF. Full variable domain (rest looked up from reference TRBV30 and TRBJ1-5): SQTIHQWPATLVQPVGSPLSLECTVEGTSNPNLYWYRQAAGRGLQLLFYSVGIGQISSEVPQNLSASRPQDRQFILSSKKLLLSDSGFYLCAWSVRSSGNQPQHFGDGTRLSIL.

The chain employs TRBV5-1 and TRBJ2-7, with D perhaps TRBD1 (6 bases). The CDR3 has 15 amino acids. Germline V gene lookup returns CDR1 SGHRS and CDR2 YFSETQ. V lost 3 bases and J 3 bases, leaving 16 bases between the germline ends. CDR3 sequence: CASSSYGGGGYEQYF. The CDR3 DNA reads as TGCGCCAGCAGCTCCTATGGGGGCGGCGGCTACGAGCAGTACTTC.

The J gene is TRBJ2-3, the V gene TRBV28; 12 bases fit TRBD2. The CDR3 consists of 16 residues. The germline gives CDR1 MDHEN, CDR2 SYDVKM. V lost 6 bases, J lost 0 bases, and 4 bases stayed unmatched. The CDR3 loop is CASSPGLAGSTDTQYF. CDR3 DNA: TGTGCCAGCAGCCCAGGACTAGCGGGGAGCACAGATACGCAGTATTTT.

This chain links TRBV2 with TRBJ1-3, with D uncertain. Germline V gene sequence: CDR1 SNHLY, CDR2 FYNNEI. The CDR3 spans 13 residues. Trimming pared 6 bases from V and 4 bases from J, leaving 10 bases between. The CDR3 here is CASSLQAGNTIYF. DNA for the CDR3: TGTGCCAGCAGCCTCCAGGCAGGAAACACCATATATTTT.

Many counts were recorded for this clone. V and J are TRBV6-1 and TRBJ1-6, with no clear D. CDR1 is MNHNS, CDR2 SASEGT, per germline. V was trimmed by 6 bases and J by 4 bases, leaving 10 bases between them. This CDR3 region has 14 residues. CDR3 amino acids: CASRTSKYNSPLHF. The CDR3 bases are TGTGCCAGCAGGACTTCCAAGTATAATTCACCCCTCCACTTT.

The chain is built from TRBV2 and TRBJ2-7, with TRBD1 matching 9 bases. Trimming removed 7 bases from V and 2 bases from J; junction bases left unmatched: 9. The CDR3 consists of 15 residues. Germline loops: CDR1 SNHLY, CDR2 FYNNEI. CDR3 loop: CASIDPGTGTYEQYF. In DNA, the CDR3 is TGTGCCAGCATCGACCCCGGGACAGGGACCTACGAGCAGTACTTC.

This clone has just one count. This rearrangement joins TRBV5-1 to TRBJ2-1; TRBD2 matches 12 bases. CDR3 length: 14 residues. The V and J ends lost 4 bases and 8 bases, in that order; junction bases with no gene match: 4. Germline CDR1 and CDR2: SGHRS and YFSETQ. Here the CDR3 DNA reads TGCGCCAGCAGCCCTAGCGGGGGGGACCATGAGCAGTTCTTC. Encoded protein: CASSPSGGDHEQFF.

The chain combines TRBV11-2 with TRBJ2-7; TRBD2 is a possible D gene (5 bases). Trimming left V 7 bases short and J 0 bases short, with 13 bases between. Germline V gene lookup returns CDR1 SGHAT and CDR2 FQNNGV. The CDR3 totals 14 residues. The DNA for the CDR3 is TGTGCCAGCAAAAGGTCAGCGGACTCCTACGAGCAGTACTTC. As protein: CASKRSADSYEQYF.

The chain carries TRBV18 and TRBJ2-6, with 11 bases aligning to TRBD1. V gave up 6 bases and J gave up 0 bases; unmatched junction bases: 4. Germline V gene lookup returns CDR1 KGHSH and CDR2 LQKENI. This CDR3 spans 17 amino acids. In DNA form, the CDR3 reads TGTGCCAGCTCCCTAGGGACAGGGGGCTCTGGGGCCAACGTCCTGACTTTC. Its protein product is CASSLGTGGSGANVLTF. The variable domain in full, completed from reference TRBV18 and TRBJ2-6, reads NAGVMQNPRHLVRRRGQEARLRCSPMKGHSHVYWYRQLPEEGLKFMVYLQKENIIDESGMPKERFSAEFPKEGPSILRIQQVVRGDSAAYFCASSLGTGGSGANVLTFGAGSRLTVL.

This chain connects TRBV7-2 to TRBJ1-5; D is unresolved. The germline gives CDR1 SGHTA, CDR2 FQGNSA. V shed 1 base and J shed 4 bases, with 5 bases lying between them. CDR3 length: 13 amino acids. The CDR3 reads CASSLGPNQPQHF. The CDR3 DNA reads TGTGCCAGCAGCTTAGGACCAAATCAGCCCCAGCATTTT.

The V call is TRBV10-2, the J call TRBJ2-3; D is unclear. The CDR3 consists of 15 residues. CDR1 WSHSY and CDR2 SAAADI come from the germline V gene. V lost 3 bases and J 0 bases, leaving 10 bases between the germline ends. CDR3: CASSDLSTSTDTQYF. For the CDR3, the DNA is TGCGCCAGCAGTGATCTCTCTACTAGCACAGATACGCAGTATTTT.

The rearrangement joins TRBV7-9 to TRBJ2-1; D may match TRBD1 or TRBD2 (5 bases each). The CDR3 runs to 13 residues. Germline V CDR1 and CDR2: SEHNR, FQNEAQ (reference sequence). Trimming cost V 1 base and J 11 bases, with 12 bases left between them. CDR3 coding DNA: TGTGCCAGCAGCTTAGGGGGGAGAGGGAAGCAGTTCTTC. Its protein is CASSLGGRGKQFF.

As concerns this clone: This CDR3 is also generated by other DNA sequences in the sample. This chain connects TRBV5-1 to TRBJ1-4; D remains unclear. In germline, CDR1 is SGHRS, CDR2 YFSETQ. V was pared by 2 bases and J by 0 bases, with 8 bases between. The CDR3 extends over 15 amino acids. CDR3 bases: TGCGCCAGCAGCTTAACGGCTACAACTAATGAAAAACTGTTTTTT. Its translation is CASSLTATTNEKLFF.

In regard to this clone: Relative to the germline gene, one junction end is altered; a read error may explain this. This chain joins TRBV30 and TRBJ2-3; TRBD1 agrees at 9 bases. CDR3 size: 14 residues. CDR1 and CDR2 (germline): GTSNPN, SVGIG (reference sequence). The CDR3 loop reads CARSRGQGADTQYF. CDR3 DNA sequence: TGTGCCCGGAGCCGGGGACAGGGAGCTGATACGCAGTATTTT.

J is TRBJ2-2 and V is TRBV5-5, with D uncertain. The CDR3 sequence is 15 residues long. CDR1 and CDR2 from the germline V gene are SGHKS and YYEKEE (reference sequence). V lost 3 bases and J lost 5, with 14 bases in between. The CDR3 coding sequence is TGTGCCAGCAGCTCGCTCCAAACTCCAACCGGGGAGCTGTTTTTT. Its protein product is CASSSLQTPTGELFF.

The chain joins TRBV6-6 to TRBJ1-1, with TRBD1 matching 9 bases. The CDR3 contains 15 residues. Germline V gene sequence: CDR1 MNHNY, CDR2 SVGAGI (reference sequence). V was clipped by 4 bases and J by 1 base; unmatched bases: 4. CDR3 amino acids: CASSFTGGWNTEAFF. The CDR3 coding sequence is TGTGCCAGCAGTTTCACAGGGGGCTGGAACACTGAAGCTTTCTTT.

This chain uses TRBV5-1 with TRBJ2-1; 7 bases map to TRBD1. V lost 0 bases to trimming and J lost 7 bases; unmatched junction nucleotides: 4. The germline V gene encodes CDR1 SGHRS and CDR2 YFSETQ. The CDR3 has 14 residues. The CDR3 here is CASSLGDSLNEQFF. DNA for the CDR3: TGCGCCAGCAGCTTGGGGGACAGTCTGAATGAGCAGTTCTTC.

This chain uses TRBV11-3 with TRBJ2-7; 7 bases are shared with TRBD1. The J segment lost 0 bases and the V segment lost 5 bases, leaving 7 bases of the junction unmatched. CDR1 is SGHNT and CDR2 is YENEEA in the germline V gene. This CDR3 comprises 15 residues. The CDR3 here is CASSPGQASSYEQYF. CDR3 nucleotides: TGTGCCAGCAGCCCCGGACAGGCCAGCTCCTACGAGCAGTACTTC.

The CDR3 bases are TGTGCCAGCAGCTTTATAGGAAGGTCGGACACCGGGGAGCTGTTTTTT. Encoded protein: CASSFIGRSDTGELFF. The J gene is TRBJ2-2, the V gene TRBV7-6; D is unclear. This CDR3 contains 16 residues. Germline CDR1 is SGHVS and CDR2 is FNYEAQ. V was cut by 3 bases and J by 3 bases, with 14 bases left in between.

As for this clone: A junction end diverges from the germline sequence, so it may reflect a read error. The same CDR3 also results from other DNA sequences found in this sample. The CDR3 nucleotides read TGTGCCAGCAGTTTAGGGACCGGAAACACCATATATTTT. The encoded protein is CASSLGTGNTIYF. V is TRBV7-9 and J is TRBJ1-3; the D gene is possibly TRBD1 (5 bases). This CDR3 has 13 amino acids. In germline, CDR1 is SEHNR, CDR2 FQNEAQ (reference sequence). Looking up the rest from reference TRBV7-9 and TRBJ1-3 gives the full variable domain: DTGVSQNPRHKITKRGQNVTFRCDPISEHNRLYWYRQTLGQGPEFLTYFQNEAQLEKSRLLSDRFSAERPKGSFSTLEIQRTEQGDSAMYLCASSLGTGNTIYFGEGSWLTVV.

The chain has TRBV10-2 and TRBJ2-2; TRBD2 matches 9 bases. The V segment lost 3 bases and the J segment 5 bases; nucleotides outside the gene matches: 7. The germline gives CDR1 WSHSY, CDR2 SAAADI. The CDR3 extends over 16 amino acids. The CDR3 DNA reads as TGCGCCAGCAGTGACCCAGCAGCGGGGGGTACCGGGGAGCTGTTTTTT. Translated, it gives CASSDPAAGGTGELFF.

J is TRBJ2-1 and V is TRBV6-5; TRBD2 is a possible D gene (5 bases). This CDR3 is 13 amino acids long. CDR1 and CDR2 (germline): MNHEY, SVGAGI. V lost 2 bases, J lost 12 bases, and 14 bases lay in between. CDR3 DNA: TGTGCCAGCAGTTACCCCCGAGGACGGGGGCAGTTCTTC. Translated, it gives CASSYPRGRGQFF.

V is TRBV5-1 and J is TRBJ2-1; 9 nucleotides match TRBD2. This CDR3 is 17 amino acids long. The V gene's germline CDR1 is SGHRS and CDR2 YFSETQ. The V segment lost 0 bases and the J segment 6 bases; nucleotides outside the gene matches: 10. CDR3 DNA: TGCGCCAGCAGCTTGGGCTCTTCGGGACTAGCCCTCAATGAGCAGTTCTTC. Translation: CASSLGSSGLALNEQFF. Full variable domain (rest looked up from reference TRBV5-1 and TRBJ2-1): KAGVTQTPRYLIKTRGQQVTLSCSPISGHRSVSWYQQTPGQGLQFLFEYFSETQRNKGNFPGRFSGRQFSNSRSEMNVSTLELGDSALYLCASSLGSSGLALNEQFFGPGTRLTVL.

V and J are TRBV5-1 and TRBJ2-5; D tentatively fits TRBD1 or TRBD2 (6 bases each). The V and J ends lost 4 bases and 5 bases respectively, with 18 bases between them. Per germline, CDR1 SGHRS and CDR2 YFSETQ. The CDR3 length is 15 residues. Here the CDR3 DNA reads TGCGCCAGCAGCGGCGGGGCTACCACAGGGGAGACCCAGTACTTC. As protein: CASSGGATTGETQYF. The whole variable domain, filled in from reference TRBV5-1 and TRBJ2-5, reads KAGVTQTPRYLIKTRGQQVTLSCSPISGHRSVSWYQQTPGQGLQFLFEYFSETQRNKGNFPGRFSGRQFSNSRSEMNVSTLELGDSALYLCASSGGATTGETQYFGPGTRLLVL.

V and J are TRBV5-4 and TRBJ2-3; TRBD2 matches at 13 bases. Germline CDR1 reads SGHNT; CDR2 reads YYREEE (reference sequence). Trimming removed 4 bases from V and 2 bases from J; junction bases left unmatched: 10. The CDR3 has 18 residues. The CDR3 region is CASSTHLLAGGNTDTQYF. CDR3 DNA sequence: TGTGCCAGCAGCACGCACCTACTAGCGGGGGGGAACACAGATACGCAGTATTTT.

This rearrangement joins TRBV6-5 to TRBJ1-1; TRBD1 matches at 8 bases. The germline V gene encodes CDR1 MNHEY and CDR2 SVGAGI. CDR3 length: 14 residues. Losses at the gene ends were 6 bases for V and 4 bases for J; bases not matched to a gene: 7. The DNA for the CDR3 is TGTGCCAGCAGCGGTACAGGGGGGACCACTGAAGCTTTCTTT. Translating gives CASSGTGGTTEAFF.

The chain recombines TRBV5-6 with TRBJ1-2; 9 bases map to TRBD1. The trim removed 4 bases at V and 4 bases at J, leaving 8 bases unmatched. Looked up from germline, CDR1 is SGHDT and CDR2 is YYEEEE. This CDR3 comprises 15 residues. The CDR3 nucleotides are TGTGCCAGCAGCCCAGGGACAGGGTCGCTCTATGGCTACACCTTC. This encodes CASSPGTGSLYGYTF. Together with reference TRBV5-6 and TRBJ1-2, the CDR3 gives the full variable domain: DAGVTQSPTHLIKTRGQQVTLRCSPKSGHDTVSWYQQALGQGPQFIFQYYEEEERQRGNFPDRFSGHQFPNYSSELNVNALLLGDSALYLCASSPGTGSLYGYTFGSGTRLTVV.

The V call is TRBV2, the J call TRBJ2-1; D gene unclear. This CDR3 has 15 amino acids. Germline CDR1 SNHLY, CDR2 FYNNEI. The V end was cut by 4 bases, the J end by 1 base, with 11 bases between. CDR3: CASSAGQDSYNEQFF. DNA of the CDR3: TGTGCCAGCAGTGCGGGCCAGGATTCCTACAATGAGCAGTTCTTC.

Comment on this clone: Additional DNA sequences in this sample encode the identical CDR3. The chain combines TRBV7-9 with TRBJ2-5; possibly TRBD2 for D (6 bases). V was shortened by 4 bases and J by 4 bases, with 7 bases between the two germline ends. The CDR3 consists of 12 residues. Germline-derived CDR1 and CDR2 are SEHNR and FQNEAQ (reference sequence). DNA for the CDR3: TGTGCCAGCAGCTCGGAGGGAGAGACCCAGTACTTC. Protein sequence: CASSSEGETQYF.